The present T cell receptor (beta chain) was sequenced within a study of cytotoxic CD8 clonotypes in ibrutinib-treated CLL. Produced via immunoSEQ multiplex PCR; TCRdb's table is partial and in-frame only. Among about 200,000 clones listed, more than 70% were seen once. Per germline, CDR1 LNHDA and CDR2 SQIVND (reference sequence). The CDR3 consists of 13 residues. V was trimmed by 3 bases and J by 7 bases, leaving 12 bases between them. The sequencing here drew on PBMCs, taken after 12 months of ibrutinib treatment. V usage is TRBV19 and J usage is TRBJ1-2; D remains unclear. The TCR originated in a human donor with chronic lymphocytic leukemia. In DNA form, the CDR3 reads TGTGCCAGTAGTATGGAGCGGTGGGGTGGCTACACCTTC. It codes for CASSMERWGGYTF.